These T cell receptor beta chains were read from a single sample in a study of shared clonotypes between healthy human individuals. Sequencing used immunoSEQ multiplex PCR; TCRdb keeps in-frame clones, though not all of them. The table has approximately 2,300,000 clones, less than 95% seen once. Sequenced input: naive CD4+ T cells from PBMCs. The receptors were sampled from a man younger than 35 in good health. Some clones in this sample may be carry-over from other donors' samples. Both conserved end residues are trimmed from each CDR3. D genes are given only for firm matches.

cdr3_aa: ATGTSGSIHEQY
cdr3_length: 12
d_call: TRBD2
v_call: TRBV15
j_call: TRBJ2-7

cdr3_aa: ASSLGPQGAGEKLF
cdr3_length: 14
d_call: TRBD1
v_call: TRBV5-1
j_call: TRBJ1-4

cdr3_aa: ASSDRQGRNQPQH
cdr3_length: 13
d_call: -
v_call: TRBV2
j_call: TRBJ1-5

cdr3_aa: ASSFPGSTIY
cdr3_length: 10
d_call: -
v_call: TRBV7-2
j_call: TRBJ1-3

cdr3_aa: AWRGQGGGNQPQH
cdr3_length: 13
d_call: -
v_call: TRBV30
j_call: TRBJ1-5

cdr3_aa: ASSEGTGGRLGYT
cdr3_length: 13
d_call: TRBD1
v_call: TRBV9
j_call: TRBJ1-2

cdr3_aa: ASSFSGPTGDTEAF
cdr3_length: 14
d_call: -
v_call: TRBV5-1
j_call: TRBJ1-1

cdr3_aa: ASSRQGQGGTEAF
cdr3_length: 13
d_call: TRBD1
v_call: TRBV6-5
j_call: TRBJ1-1

cdr3_aa: ASSLGTSHSYEQY
cdr3_length: 13
d_call: -
v_call: TRBV27
j_call: TRBJ2-7

cdr3_aa: ASSPGRGSTEAF
cdr3_length: 12
d_call: TRBD1
v_call: TRBV18
j_call: TRBJ1-1

cdr3_aa: ASSPGPGGVQETQY
cdr3_length: 14
d_call: -
v_call: TRBV11-3
j_call: TRBJ2-5

cdr3_aa: ASSPGTLDVLAKNIQY
cdr3_length: 16
d_call: -
v_call: TRBV19
j_call: TRBJ2-4

cdr3_aa: ASSSPGRGDEQF
cdr3_length: 12
d_call: TRBD2
v_call: TRBV5-4
j_call: TRBJ2-1

cdr3_aa: ASRRTPGQGSGELF
cdr3_length: 14
d_call: TRBD1
v_call: TRBV7-2
j_call: TRBJ2-2

cdr3_aa: ASREYSNTDTQY
cdr3_length: 12
d_call: -
v_call: TRBV5-1
j_call: TRBJ2-3

cdr3_aa: ASSIETSGTHEQY
cdr3_length: 13
d_call: TRBD2
v_call: TRBV7-8
j_call: TRBJ2-7

cdr3_aa: ASSLFQGINTEAF
cdr3_length: 13
d_call: -
v_call: TRBV5-6
j_call: TRBJ1-1

cdr3_aa: ASSLGASGSLGADTQY
cdr3_length: 16
d_call: TRBD2
v_call: TRBV5-6
j_call: TRBJ2-3

cdr3_aa: ASSSGGGNNYGYT
cdr3_length: 13
d_call: -
v_call: TRBV5-1
j_call: TRBJ1-2

cdr3_aa: ASSHPRGSNTEAF
cdr3_length: 13
d_call: -
v_call: TRBV4-2
j_call: TRBJ1-1

cdr3_aa: ASSLSRASGPTGELF
cdr3_length: 15
d_call: TRBD2
v_call: TRBV27
j_call: TRBJ2-2

cdr3_aa: ATSRDWGSDYGYT
cdr3_length: 13
d_call: -
v_call: TRBV15
j_call: TRBJ1-2

cdr3_aa: ASSLLAGRNTEAF
cdr3_length: 13
d_call: -
v_call: TRBV5-4
j_call: TRBJ1-1

cdr3_aa: ASSLQGTGELF
cdr3_length: 11
d_call: -
v_call: TRBV18
j_call: TRBJ2-2

cdr3_aa: ASRLGLLYGYT
cdr3_length: 11
d_call: -
v_call: TRBV6-1
j_call: TRBJ1-2

cdr3_aa: ASSPTSGVGSYNEQF
cdr3_length: 15
d_call: -
v_call: TRBV18
j_call: TRBJ2-1

cdr3_aa: AWSEWLDEPQH
cdr3_length: 11
d_call: -
v_call: TRBV30
j_call: TRBJ1-5

cdr3_aa: STYSSSYGYT
cdr3_length: 10
d_call: -
v_call: TRBV29-1
j_call: TRBJ1-2

cdr3_aa: ASSLRGLAGPTYEQY
cdr3_length: 15
d_call: TRBD2
v_call: TRBV27
j_call: TRBJ2-7

cdr3_aa: ASSLDGTTNYGYT
cdr3_length: 13
d_call: -
v_call: TRBV5-4
j_call: TRBJ1-2

cdr3_aa: ASSRGTSGSSDTQY
cdr3_length: 14
d_call: TRBD2
v_call: TRBV7-9
j_call: TRBJ2-3

cdr3_aa: ASSQGLSGNTIY
cdr3_length: 12
d_call: -
v_call: TRBV18
j_call: TRBJ1-3

cdr3_aa: ASSKDWAGGNYGYT
cdr3_length: 14
d_call: -
v_call: TRBV21-1
j_call: TRBJ1-2

cdr3_aa: ASSQDTRGTDTQY
cdr3_length: 13
d_call: -
v_call: TRBV4-3
j_call: TRBJ2-3